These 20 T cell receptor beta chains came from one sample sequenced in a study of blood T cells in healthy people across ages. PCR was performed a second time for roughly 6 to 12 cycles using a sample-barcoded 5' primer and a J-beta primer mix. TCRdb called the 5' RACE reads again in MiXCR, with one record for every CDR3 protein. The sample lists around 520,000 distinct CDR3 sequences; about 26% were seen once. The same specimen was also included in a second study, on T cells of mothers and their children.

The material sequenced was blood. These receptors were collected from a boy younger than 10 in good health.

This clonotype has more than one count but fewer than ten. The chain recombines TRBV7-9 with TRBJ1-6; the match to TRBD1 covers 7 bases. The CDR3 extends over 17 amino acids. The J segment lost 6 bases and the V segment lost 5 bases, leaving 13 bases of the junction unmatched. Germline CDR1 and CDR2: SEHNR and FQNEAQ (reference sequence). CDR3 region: CASSTLEGAAVNSPLHF. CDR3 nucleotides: TGTGCCAGCAGCACCCTCGAGGGGGCGGCCGTTAATTCACCCCTCCACTTT.

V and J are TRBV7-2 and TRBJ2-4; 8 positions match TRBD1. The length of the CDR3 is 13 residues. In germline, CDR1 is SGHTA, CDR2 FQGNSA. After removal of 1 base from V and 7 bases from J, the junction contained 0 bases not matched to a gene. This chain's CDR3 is CASSLGTGNIQYF. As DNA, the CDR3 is TGTGCCAGCAGCTTAGGGACAGGGAACATTCAGTACTTC.

The CDR3 DNA reads as TGCAGCGTGGAGGGAGGGTCCGGCTATGGCTACACCTTC. It translates to CSVEGGSGYGYTF. V usage is TRBV29-1 and J usage is TRBJ1-2; D call uncertain. V lost 6 bases, J lost 4 bases, and 15 bases lay in between. The CDR3 contains 13 residues. Germline V gives CDR1 SQVTM, CDR2 ANQGSEA.

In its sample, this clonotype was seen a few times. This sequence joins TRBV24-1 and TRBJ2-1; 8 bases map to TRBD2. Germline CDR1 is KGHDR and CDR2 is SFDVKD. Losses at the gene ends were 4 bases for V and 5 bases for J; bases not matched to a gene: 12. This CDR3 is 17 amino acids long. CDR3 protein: CATSDSIAGTTHNEQFF. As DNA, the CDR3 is TGTGCCACCAGTGACTCTATAGCGGGAACGACTCACAATGAGCAGTTCTTC.

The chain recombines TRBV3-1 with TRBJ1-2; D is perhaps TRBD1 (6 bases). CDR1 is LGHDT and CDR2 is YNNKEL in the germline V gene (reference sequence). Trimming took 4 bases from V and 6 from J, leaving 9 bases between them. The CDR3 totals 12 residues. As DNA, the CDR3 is TGTGCCAGCAGCCTCGGACAGCATGGCTACACCTTC. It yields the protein CASSLGQHGYTF. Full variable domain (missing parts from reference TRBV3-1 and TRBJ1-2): DTAVSQTPKYLVTQMGNDKSIKCEQNLGHDTMYWYKQDSKKFLKIMFSYNNKELIINETVPNRFSPKSPDKAHLNLHINSLELGDSAVYFCASSLGQHGYTFGSGTRLTVV.

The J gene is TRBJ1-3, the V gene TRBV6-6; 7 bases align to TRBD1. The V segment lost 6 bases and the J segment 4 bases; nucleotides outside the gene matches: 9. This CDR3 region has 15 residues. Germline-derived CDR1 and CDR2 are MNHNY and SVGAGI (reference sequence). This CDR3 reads CASRDRVNWGNTIYF. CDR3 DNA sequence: TGTGCCAGCAGAGACAGGGTTAACTGGGGAAACACCATATATTTT.

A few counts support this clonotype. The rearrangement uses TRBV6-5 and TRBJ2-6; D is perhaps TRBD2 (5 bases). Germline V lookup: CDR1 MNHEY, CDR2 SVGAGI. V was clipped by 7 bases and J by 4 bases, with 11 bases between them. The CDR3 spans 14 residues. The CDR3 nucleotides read TGTGCCAGCAAGGAGCCGGGGGGGGCCAACGTCCTGACTTTC. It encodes CASKEPGGANVLTF.

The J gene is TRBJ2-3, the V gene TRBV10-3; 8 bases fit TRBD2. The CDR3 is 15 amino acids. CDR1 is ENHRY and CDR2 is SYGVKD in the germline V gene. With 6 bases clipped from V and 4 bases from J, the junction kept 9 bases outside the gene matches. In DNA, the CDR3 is TGTGCCATCAGGGAACACGTAGCGGGACCAGATACGCAGTATTTT. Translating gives CAIREHVAGPDTQYF.

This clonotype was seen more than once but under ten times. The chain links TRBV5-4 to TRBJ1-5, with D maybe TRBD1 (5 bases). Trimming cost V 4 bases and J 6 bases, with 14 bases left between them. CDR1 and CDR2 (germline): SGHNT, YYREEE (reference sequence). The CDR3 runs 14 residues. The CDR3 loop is CASSLGGEGQPQHF. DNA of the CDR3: TGTGCCAGCAGCCTCGGAGGGGAAGGTCAGCCCCAGCATTTT.

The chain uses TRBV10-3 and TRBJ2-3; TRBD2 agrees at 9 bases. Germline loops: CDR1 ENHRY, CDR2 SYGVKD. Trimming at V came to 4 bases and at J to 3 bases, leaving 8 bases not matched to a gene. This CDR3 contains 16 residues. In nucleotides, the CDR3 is TGTGCCATCAGTGGCCGAGTAGCGGGAGTGACAGATACGCAGTATTTT. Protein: CAISGRVAGVTDTQYF.

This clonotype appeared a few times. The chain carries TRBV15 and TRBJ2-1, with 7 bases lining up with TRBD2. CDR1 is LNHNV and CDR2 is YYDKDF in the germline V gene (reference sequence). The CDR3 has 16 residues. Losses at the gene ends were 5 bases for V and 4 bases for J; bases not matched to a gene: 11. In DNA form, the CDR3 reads TGTGCCACCAGCGGCTCACGCGGGGGAGCATACAATGAGCAGTTCTTC. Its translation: CATSGSRGGAYNEQFF.

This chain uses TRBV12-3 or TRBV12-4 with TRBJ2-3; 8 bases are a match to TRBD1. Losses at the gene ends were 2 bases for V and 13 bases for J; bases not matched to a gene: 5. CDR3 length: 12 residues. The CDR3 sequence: CASSLRQGAEYF. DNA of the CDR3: TGTGCCAGCAGTTTAAGGCAGGGGGCGGAGTATTTT.

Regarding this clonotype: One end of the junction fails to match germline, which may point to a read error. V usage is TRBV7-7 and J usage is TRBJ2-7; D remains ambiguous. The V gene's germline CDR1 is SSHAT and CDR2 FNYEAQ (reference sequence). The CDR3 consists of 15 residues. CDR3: CASSPGPAPYYEQYF. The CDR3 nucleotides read TGTGCTAGCAGCCCCGGGCCGGCTCCATATTACGAGCAGTACTTC.

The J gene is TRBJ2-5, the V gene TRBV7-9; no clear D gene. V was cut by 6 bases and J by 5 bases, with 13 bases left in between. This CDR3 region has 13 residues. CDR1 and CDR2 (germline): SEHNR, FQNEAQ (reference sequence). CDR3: CASSSDGPETQYF. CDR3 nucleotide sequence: TGTGCCAGCAGTTCGGACGGTCCGGAGACCCAGTACTTC. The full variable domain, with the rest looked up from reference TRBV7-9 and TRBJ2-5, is DTGVSQNPRHKITKRGQNVTFRCDPISEHNRLYWYRQTLGQGPEFLTYFQNEAQLEKSRLLSDRFSAERPKGSFSTLEIQRTEQGDSAMYLCASSSDGPETQYFGPGTRLLVL.

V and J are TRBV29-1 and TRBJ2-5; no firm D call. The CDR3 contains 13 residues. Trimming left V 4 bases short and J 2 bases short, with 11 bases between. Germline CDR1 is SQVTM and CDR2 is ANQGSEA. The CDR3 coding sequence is TGCAGCGTTGGTAGTGGCGATCAAGAGACCCAGTACTTC. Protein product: CSVGSGDQETQYF.

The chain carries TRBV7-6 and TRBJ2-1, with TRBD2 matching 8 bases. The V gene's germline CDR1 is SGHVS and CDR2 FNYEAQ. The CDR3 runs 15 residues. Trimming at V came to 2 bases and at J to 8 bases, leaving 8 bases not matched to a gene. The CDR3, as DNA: TGTGCCAGCAGCTTAAAGGCGGGAGGAACGGATGAGCAGTTCTTC. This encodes CASSLKAGGTDEQFF.

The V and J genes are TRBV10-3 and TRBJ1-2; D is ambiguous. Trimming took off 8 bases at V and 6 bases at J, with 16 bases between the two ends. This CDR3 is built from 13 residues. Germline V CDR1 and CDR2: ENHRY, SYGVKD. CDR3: CAIAPRASDGYTF. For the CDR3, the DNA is TGTGCCATCGCGCCGAGGGCGTCGGATGGCTACACCTTC.

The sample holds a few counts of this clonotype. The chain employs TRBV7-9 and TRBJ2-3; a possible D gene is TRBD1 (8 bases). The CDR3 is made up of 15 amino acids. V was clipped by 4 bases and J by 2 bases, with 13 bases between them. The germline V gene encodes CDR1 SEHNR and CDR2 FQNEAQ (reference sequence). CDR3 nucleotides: TGTGCCAGCAGCTCGGACAGGGACTACACAGATACGCAGTATTTT. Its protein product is CASSSDRDYTDTQYF.

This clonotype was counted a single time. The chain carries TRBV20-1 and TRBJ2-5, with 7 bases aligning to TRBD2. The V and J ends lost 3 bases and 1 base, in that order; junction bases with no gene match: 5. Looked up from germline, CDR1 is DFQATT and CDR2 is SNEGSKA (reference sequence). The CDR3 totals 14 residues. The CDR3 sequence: CSASSKRGQETQYF. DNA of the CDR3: TGCAGTGCTAGTAGCAAGCGGGGCCAAGAGACCCAGTACTTC.

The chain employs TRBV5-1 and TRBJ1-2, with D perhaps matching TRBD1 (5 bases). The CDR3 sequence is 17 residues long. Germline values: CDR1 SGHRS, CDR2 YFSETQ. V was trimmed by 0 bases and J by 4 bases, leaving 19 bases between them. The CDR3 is CASSLGVGQGDFYGYTF. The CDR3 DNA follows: TGCGCCAGCAGCTTGGGAGTAGGGCAGGGAGATTTCTATGGCTACACCTTC.